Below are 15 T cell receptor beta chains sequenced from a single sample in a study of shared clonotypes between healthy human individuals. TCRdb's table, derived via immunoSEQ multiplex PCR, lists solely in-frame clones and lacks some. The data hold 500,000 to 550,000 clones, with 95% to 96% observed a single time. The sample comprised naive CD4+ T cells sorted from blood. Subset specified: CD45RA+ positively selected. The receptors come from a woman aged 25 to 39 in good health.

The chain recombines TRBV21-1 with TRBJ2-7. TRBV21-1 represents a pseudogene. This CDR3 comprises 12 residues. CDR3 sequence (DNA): TGTGCCAGCGACGGCAGAAGCTACGAGCAGTACTTC. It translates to CASDGRSYEQYF.

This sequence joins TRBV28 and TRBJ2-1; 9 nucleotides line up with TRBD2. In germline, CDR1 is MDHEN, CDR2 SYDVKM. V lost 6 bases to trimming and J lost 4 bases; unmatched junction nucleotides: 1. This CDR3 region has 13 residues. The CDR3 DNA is TGTGCCAGCAGGACTAGCGGTTACAATGAGCAGTTCTTC. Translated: CASRTSGYNEQFF.

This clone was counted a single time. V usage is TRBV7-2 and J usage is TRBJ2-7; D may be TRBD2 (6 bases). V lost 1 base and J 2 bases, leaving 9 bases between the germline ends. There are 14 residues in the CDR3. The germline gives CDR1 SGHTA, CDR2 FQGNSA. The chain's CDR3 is CASSLGGRTYEQYF. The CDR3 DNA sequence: TGTGCCAGCAGCTTAGGTGGGAGGACCTACGAGCAGTACTTC.

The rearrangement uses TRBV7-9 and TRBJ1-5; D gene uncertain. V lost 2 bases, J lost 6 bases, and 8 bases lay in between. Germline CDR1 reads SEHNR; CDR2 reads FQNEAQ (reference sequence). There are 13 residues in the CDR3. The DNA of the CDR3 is TGTGCCAGCAGCTTATCCGGAAGTCAGCCCCAGCATTTT. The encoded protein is CASSLSGSQPQHF.

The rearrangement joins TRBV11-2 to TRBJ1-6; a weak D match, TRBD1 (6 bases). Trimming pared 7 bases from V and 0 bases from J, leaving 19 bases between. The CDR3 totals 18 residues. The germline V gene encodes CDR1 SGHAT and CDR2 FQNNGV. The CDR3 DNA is TGTGCCAGCACCCTCAGGACAGCTACCAGCTCCTATAATTCACCCCTCCACTTT. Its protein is CASTLRTATSSYNSPLHF.

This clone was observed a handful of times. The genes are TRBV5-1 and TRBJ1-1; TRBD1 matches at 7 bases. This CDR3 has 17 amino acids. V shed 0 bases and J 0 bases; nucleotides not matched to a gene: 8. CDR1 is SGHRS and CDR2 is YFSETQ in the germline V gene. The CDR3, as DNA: TGCGCCAGCAGCTTGGGCGGGATAAGGGGGCTGAACACTGAAGCTTTCTTT. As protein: CASSLGGIRGLNTEAFF.

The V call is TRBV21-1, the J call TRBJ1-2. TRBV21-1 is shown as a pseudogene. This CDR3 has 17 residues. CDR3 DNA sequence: TGTGCCAGCAGCAAAGGAGGAAGTGAGGGGCGAAGGTATGGCTACACCTTC. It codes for CASSKGGSEGRRYGYTF.

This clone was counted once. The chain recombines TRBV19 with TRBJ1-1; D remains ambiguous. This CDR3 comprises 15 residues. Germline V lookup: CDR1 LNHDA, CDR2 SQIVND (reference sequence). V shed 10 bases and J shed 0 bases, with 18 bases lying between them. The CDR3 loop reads CATMEGPIMNTEAFF. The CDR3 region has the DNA TGTGCCACCATGGAGGGTCCGATCATGAACACTGAAGCTTTCTTT.

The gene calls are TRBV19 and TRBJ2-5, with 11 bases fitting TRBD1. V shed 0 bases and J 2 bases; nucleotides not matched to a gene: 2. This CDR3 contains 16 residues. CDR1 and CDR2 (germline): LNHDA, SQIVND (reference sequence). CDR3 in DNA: TGTGCCAGTAGTATAGATGGGACAGGGGGACAAGAGACCCAGTACTTC. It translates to CASSIDGTGGQETQYF. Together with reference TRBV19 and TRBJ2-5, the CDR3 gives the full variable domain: DGGITQSPKYLFRKEGQNVTLSCEQNLNHDAMYWYRQDPGQGLRLIYYSQIVNDFQKGDIAEGYSVSREKKESFPLTVTSAQKNPTAFYLCASSIDGTGGQETQYFGPGTRLLVL.

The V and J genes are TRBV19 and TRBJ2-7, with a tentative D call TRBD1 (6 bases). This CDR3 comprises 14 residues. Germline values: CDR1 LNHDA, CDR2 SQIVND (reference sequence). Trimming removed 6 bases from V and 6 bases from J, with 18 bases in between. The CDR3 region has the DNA TGTGCCAGTAGCCCCCAACAGGGATCTCGCGAGCAGTACTTC. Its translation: CASSPQQGSREQYF.

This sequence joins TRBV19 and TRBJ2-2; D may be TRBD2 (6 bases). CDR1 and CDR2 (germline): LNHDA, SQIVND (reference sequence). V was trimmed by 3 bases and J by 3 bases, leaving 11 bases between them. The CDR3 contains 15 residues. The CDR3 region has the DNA TGTGCCAGTAGTATCGGGAGAGCCCACACCGGGGAGCTGTTTTTT. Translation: CASSIGRAHTGELFF.

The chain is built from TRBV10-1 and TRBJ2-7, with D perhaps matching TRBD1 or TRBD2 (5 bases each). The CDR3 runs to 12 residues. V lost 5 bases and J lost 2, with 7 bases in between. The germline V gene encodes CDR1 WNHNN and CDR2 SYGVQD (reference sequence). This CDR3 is CASSPGPYEQYF. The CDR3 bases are TGCGCCAGCAGTCCGGGACCCTACGAGCAGTACTTC.

CDR3 region: CASSIDGGTYEQYF. In DNA form, the CDR3 reads TGTGCCAGTAGTATAGATGGGGGAACCTACGAGCAGTACTTC. The rearrangement joins TRBV19 to TRBJ2-7, with D tentatively TRBD1 or TRBD2 (5 bases each). The CDR3 has 14 residues. V lost 0 bases and J lost 2, with 8 bases in between. Germline V lookup: CDR1 LNHDA, CDR2 SQIVND (reference sequence).

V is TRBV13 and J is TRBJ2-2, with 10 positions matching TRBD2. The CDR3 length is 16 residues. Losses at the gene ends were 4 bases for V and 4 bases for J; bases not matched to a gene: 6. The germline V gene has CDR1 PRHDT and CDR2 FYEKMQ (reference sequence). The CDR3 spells CASSSPGLAVTGELFF. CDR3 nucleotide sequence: TGTGCCAGCAGCTCACCAGGACTAGCGGTCACCGGGGAGCTGTTTTTT.

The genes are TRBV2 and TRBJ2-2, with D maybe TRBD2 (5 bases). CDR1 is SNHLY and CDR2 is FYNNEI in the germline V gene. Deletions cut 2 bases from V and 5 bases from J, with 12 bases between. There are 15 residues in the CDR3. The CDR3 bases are TGTGCCAGCAGTGAAAGGCTAGCTGGGACCGGGGAGCTGTTTTTT. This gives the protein CASSERLAGTGELFF.